The 21 T cell receptor beta chains below all came from one sample that was sequenced in a study of blood T cells in healthy people across ages. PCR was performed a second time for roughly 7 to 12 cycles using a sample-barcoded 5' primer and a J-beta primer mix. In TCRdb, the 5' RACE reads were re-called with MiXCR into one record per CDR3 protein. The sample lists over 1,500,000 distinct CDR3 sequences, about two fifths occurring once. Sequences were obtained from blood. These receptors were collected from a human donor in good health.

This clonotype was detected a few times. This chain joins TRBV5-6 and TRBJ2-3; 10 bases agree with TRBD2. Looked up from germline, CDR1 is SGHDT and CDR2 is YYEEEE. V shed 2 bases and J 5 bases; nucleotides not matched to a gene: 5. The CDR3 consists of 15 residues. This chain's CDR3 is CASSFVASGGDTQYF. In DNA, the CDR3 is TGTGCCAGCAGCTTCGTGGCTAGCGGGGGAGATACGCAGTATTTT.

The rearrangement joins TRBV6-6 to TRBJ2-7, with a possible D match to TRBD2 (6 bases). Trimming stripped 5 bases from V and 0 bases from J, with 17 bases between. This CDR3 has 16 residues. Per germline, CDR1 MNHNY and CDR2 SVGAGI (reference sequence). CDR3 amino acids: CASSPLAGSVSYEQYF. DNA of the CDR3: TGTGCCAGCAGTCCTTTGGCGGGGTCGGTCTCCTACGAGCAGTACTTC.

This clonotype was observed a few times. The chain couples TRBV4-2 to TRBJ2-6, with D hard to call. Deletions cut 0 bases from V and 4 bases from J, with 19 bases between. Germline CDR1 reads LGHNA; CDR2 reads YNFKEQ. The CDR3 is 19 amino acids. CDR3 residues: CASSQDPHPSGPGANVLTF. CDR3 bases: TGTGCCAGCAGCCAAGATCCCCACCCGTCCGGACCAGGGGCCAACGTCCTGACTTTC.

The chain joins TRBV5-1 to TRBJ1-2; tentatively, D is TRBD1 (6 bases). CDR1 is SGHRS and CDR2 is YFSETQ in the germline V gene. This CDR3 is 13 amino acids long. V was shortened by 2 bases and J by 6 bases, with 11 bases between the two germline ends. CDR3 region: CASSFVQGDGYTF. The CDR3, as DNA: TGCGCCAGCAGCTTCGTACAGGGCGATGGCTACACCTTC.

The chain is built from TRBV5-1 and TRBJ1-1; no definite D call. Trimming cost V 4 bases and J 1 base, with 8 bases left between them. Germline V gene sequence: CDR1 SGHRS, CDR2 YFSETQ. The CDR3 totals 13 residues. The CDR3 nucleotides read TGCGCCAGCAGCCCCACATGGAACACTGAAGCTTTCTTT. This gives the protein CASSPTWNTEAFF.

This clonotype was picked up a small number of times. The chain combines TRBV6-6 with TRBJ1-2, with 11 nucleotides matching TRBD1. The V gene end was trimmed by 6 bases and the J gene end by 8 bases; junction bases not matched to a gene: 11. The CDR3 runs to 15 residues. Germline CDR1 and CDR2: MNHNY and SVGAGI (reference sequence). The CDR3 sequence: CASSARGQGEGGYTF. The CDR3, as DNA: TGTGCCAGCAGCGCCAGGGGACAGGGGGAAGGCGGCTACACCTTC.

The chain has TRBV4-2 and TRBJ1-2, with D tentatively TRBD1 (5 bases). Germline-derived CDR1 and CDR2 are LGHNA and YNFKEQ. The CDR3 has 17 residues. V shed 0 bases and J shed 2 bases, with 16 bases lying between them. The CDR3 protein is CASSQDVGTTSNYGYTF. The CDR3 DNA reads TGTGCCAGCAGCCAAGACGTAGGGACCACTTCGAACTATGGCTACACCTTC.

The chain couples TRBV6-5 to TRBJ1-2; 8 bases are shared with TRBD1. Germline CDR1 reads MNHEY; CDR2 reads SVGAGI. The CDR3 sequence is 15 residues long. V lost 6 bases and J lost 4; bases outside the gene matches: 10. This CDR3 reads CASSWDRLRGYGYTF. CDR3 bases: TGTGCCAGCAGCTGGGACAGGTTGAGAGGCTATGGCTACACCTTC.

This clonotype was picked up a small number of times. CDR3 nucleotide sequence: TGTGCCAGCAGCTTAGTGACCCTCGGACAGGGGGCAGACAATGAGCAGTTCTTC. The encoded protein is CASSLVTLGQGADNEQFF. The chain couples TRBV11-1 to TRBJ2-1; 11 bases fit TRBD1. Germline V lookup: CDR1 SGHAT, CDR2 FQDESV (reference sequence). Trimming at V came to 1 base and at J to 5 bases, leaving 10 bases not matched to a gene. CDR3 length equals 18 residues. Supplemented by reference TRBV11-1 and TRBJ2-1, the full variable domain reads EAEVAQSPRYKITEKSQAVAFWCDPISGHATLYWYRQILGQGPELLVQFQDESVVDDSQLPKDRFSAERLKGVDSTLKIQPAELGDSAMYLCASSLVTLGQGADNEQFFGPGTRLTVL.

This chain uses TRBV4-3 with TRBJ2-3; D may be TRBD2 (5 bases). The V end lost 6 bases, the J end lost 6 bases, and 25 bases lay between the germline ends. The CDR3 sequence is 17 residues long. In germline, CDR1 is LGHNA, CDR2 YSLEER. The CDR3 here is CASSPGYSSHSGDTQYF. As DNA, the CDR3 is TGCGCCAGCAGTCCTGGGTATTCTAGCCATTCCGGGGATACGCAGTATTTT.

This rearrangement joins TRBV6-2 or TRBV6-3 to TRBJ2-2; no clear D. Per the germline V gene, CDR1 is MNHEY and CDR2 is SVGEGT. The ends were cut back, 5 bases at V and 6 bases at J, with 13 bases in the middle. The CDR3 has 14 residues. Here the CDR3 reads CASSPTRSPGELFF. CDR3 coding DNA: TGTGCCAGCAGTCCGACTCGGTCCCCCGGGGAGCTGTTTTTT.

This clonotype appeared a single time. V gene TRBV7-9 combines with J gene TRBJ1-5; TRBD1 is a possible D gene (6 bases). Deletions cut 5 bases from V and 2 bases from J, with 19 bases between. Germline CDR1 and CDR2: SEHNR and FQNEAQ (reference sequence). The CDR3 runs to 17 residues. CDR3 DNA: TGTGCCAGCAGCCGAATACCTGCGGGGGCTGGCAATCAGCCCCAGCATTTT. This codes for CASSRIPAGAGNQPQHF.

The gene calls are TRBV6-2 or TRBV6-3 and TRBJ2-5; TRBD1 agrees at 10 bases. The DNA end is a closer match to TRBJ2-7, so the J assignment may be wrong. Germline CDR1 MNHEY, CDR2 SVGEGT. This CDR3 region has 15 residues. CDR3 DNA sequence: TGTGCCAGCAGTTACGCCCCGGGACAGGGGTACGAGCAGTACTTC. Protein sequence: CASSYAPGQGYEQYF.

The chain employs TRBV7-6 and TRBJ1-1; D unclear. Germline lookup yields CDR1 SGHVS and CDR2 FNYEAQ. V shed 5 bases and J shed 2 bases, with 9 bases lying between them. The CDR3 has 13 amino acids. The CDR3 DNA is TGTGCCAGCAGCCGGGGAGAAAACACTGAAGCTTTCTTT. Encoded protein: CASSRGENTEAFF.

The chain recombines TRBV20-1 with TRBJ1-5, with 9 bases aligning to TRBD1. Germline V gives CDR1 DFQATT, CDR2 SNEGSKA (reference sequence). The CDR3 is 15 amino acids. Unmatched junction bases numbered 8, after V lost 5 bases and J lost 3 bases. The CDR3 bases are TGCAGTGCTCTTCTGGGGACAGGGATCAATCAGCCCCAGCATTTT. This translates into CSALLGTGINQPQHF.

This clonotype was counted a few times. The CDR3 region has the DNA TGTGCCAGCAGTCCTATAGCGGGGGGGCGCACAGATACGCAGTATTTT. Translated: CASSPIAGGRTDTQYF. The chain has TRBV12-3 or TRBV12-4 and TRBJ2-3; TRBD2 aligns across 11 bases. The J segment lost 1 base and the V segment lost 5 bases, leaving 5 bases of the junction unmatched. The CDR3 sequence is 16 residues long.

The sample holds a few counts of this clonotype. The V gene is TRBV7-9, the J gene TRBJ1-5; 7 nucleotides agree with TRBD1. This CDR3 region has 15 residues. Trimming at V came to 5 bases and at J to 6 bases, leaving 10 bases not matched to a gene. Looked up from germline, CDR1 is SEHNR and CDR2 is FQNEAQ (reference sequence). As DNA, the CDR3 is TGTGCCAGCAGCCCAGGGGGTGAAGGTTTTCAGCCCCAGCATTTT. Amino acids: CASSPGGEGFQPQHF.

This chain joins TRBV6-2 or TRBV6-3 and TRBJ2-3, with a weak D call TRBD1 (6 bases). Germline assignment: CDR1 MNHEY and CDR2 SVGEGT. The V and J ends lost 1 base and 2 bases respectively, with 10 bases between them. This CDR3 is 15 amino acids long. The CDR3 DNA sequence: TGTGCCAGCAGTTACTGGGGGCAAATCACAGATACGCAGTATTTT. Protein sequence: CASSYWGQITDTQYF.

This chain connects TRBV7-3 to TRBJ2-1; D may be TRBD1 or TRBD2 (5 bases each). From germline, CDR1 is SGHTA and CDR2 FQGTGA. Trimming took off 4 bases at V and 4 bases at J, with 14 bases between the two ends. The CDR3 extends over 15 amino acids. The CDR3 sequence: CASSSLSGAYNEQFF. CDR3 bases: TGTGCCAGCAGCTCCCTATCCGGGGCTTACAATGAGCAGTTCTTC.

Remarks on this clonotype: One end of the junction fails to match germline, which may point to a read error. V is TRBV29-1 and J is TRBJ2-1; TRBD2 matches at 7 bases. Looked up from germline, CDR1 is SQVTM and CDR2 is ANQGSEA. This CDR3 is 15 amino acids long. The CDR3 spells CSVAAGRVGSYEQFF. The CDR3 region has the DNA TGTAGCGTTGCGGCAGGGAGGGTCGGGTCCTACGAGCAGTTCTTC.

This clonotype came up a few times. The rearrangement links TRBV6-2 or TRBV6-3 to TRBJ1-5; D not resolved. V lost 2 bases to trimming and J lost 0 bases, with 17 bases between them. The CDR3 runs 18 residues. CDR1 is MNHEY, CDR2 SVGEGT, per germline. CDR3 bases: TGTGCCAGCAGTTACCCGACCGATAACTTCTCTAGCAATCAGCCCCAGCATTTT. Translated, it gives CASSYPTDNFSSNQPQHF.